The 15 T cell receptor beta chains reported below all come from one sample, sequenced in a study of blood T cell repertoires in COVID-19. Measured with immunoSEQ multiplex PCR; TCRdb has only the in-frame clones, and not every one. The table records more than 65,000 clones, about 83% of them present only once. Material: peripheral blood. Receptors originate from a woman older than 75 with active or convalescent COVID-19.

The V gene is TRBV7-2, the J gene TRBJ2-3, with 8 bases fitting TRBD2. Looked up from germline, CDR1 is SGHTA and CDR2 is FQGNSA. The CDR3 length is 15 residues. J gave up 2 bases and V 2 bases, and 3 bases lay outside the gene matches. The CDR3, as DNA: TGTGCCAGCAGCTTAAGCGGGAGCTACACAGATACGCAGTATTTT. It translates to CASSLSGSYTDTQYF.

V is TRBV9 and J is TRBJ2-1, with a possible D match to TRBD2 (6 bases). The V gene lost 0 bases and the J gene lost 6 bases, with 13 bases spanning the gap. Looked up from germline, CDR1 is SGDLS and CDR2 is YYNGEE. This CDR3 is 15 amino acids long. CDR3 coding DNA: TGTGCCAGCAGCGTAGTGGAGGGTAGGGGCAATGAGCAGTTCTTC. It is translated as CASSVVEGRGNEQFF.

This chain joins TRBV9 and TRBJ1-4; TRBD1 matches at 9 bases. The CDR3 consists of 14 residues. V gave up 7 bases and J gave up 5 bases; unmatched junction bases: 6. Per germline, CDR1 SGDLS and CDR2 YYNGEE. The CDR3 region has the DNA TGTGCCAGCGCTTCGGACAGGGGAAATGAAAAACTGTTTTTT. Amino acids: CASASDRGNEKLFF.

The rearrangement uses TRBV18 and TRBJ1-5; the D gene is possibly TRBD1 (5 bases). The CDR3 spans 16 residues. Trimming removed 3 bases from V and 0 bases from J, with 12 bases in between. Germline CDR1 reads KGHSH; CDR2 reads LQKENI. CDR3 in amino acids: CASSPRQLFSNQPQHF. The CDR3 DNA reads TGTGCCAGCTCACCCCGACAGCTTTTTAGCAATCAGCCCCAGCATTTT.

The chain recombines TRBV14 with TRBJ2-7; D gene uncertain. The CDR3 is 16 residues long. Per germline, CDR1 SGHDN and CDR2 FVKESK. V was shortened by 0 bases and J by 9 bases, with 21 bases between the two germline ends. The CDR3 region is CASSQEVGYPSSGQYF. CDR3 DNA: TGTGCCAGCAGCCAAGAGGTCGGCTACCCAAGCTCGGGGCAGTACTTC.

The chain carries TRBV2 and TRBJ1-2; 7 bases line up with TRBD1. With V trimmed by 6 bases and J by 7 bases, 11 bases remained unmatched. In germline, CDR1 is SNHLY, CDR2 FYNNEI. This CDR3 is 14 amino acids long. The CDR3 reads CASRDLTGFSGYTF. The CDR3 bases are TGTGCCAGCAGAGACTTGACAGGGTTCTCTGGCTACACCTTC.

This clone was detected only once. This chain connects TRBV9 to TRBJ2-3; D ambiguous. Germline CDR1 and CDR2: SGDLS and YYNGEE. The CDR3 extends over 16 amino acids. The ends were cut back, 4 bases at V and 2 bases at J, with 17 bases in the middle. The CDR3 spells CASSPHLVDPTDTQYF. CDR3 coding DNA: TGTGCCAGCAGCCCCCATCTAGTAGACCCCACAGATACGCAGTATTTT.

This clone was recorded once. The gene calls are TRBV20-1 and TRBJ2-5; 9 bases fit TRBD2. Germline CDR1 reads DFQATT; CDR2 reads SNEGSKA (reference sequence). Trimming removed 6 bases from V and 2 bases from J; junction bases left unmatched: 10. This CDR3 has 15 residues. The CDR3, as DNA: TGCAGTGCCAGTGGAGAGCGGGGGGCGCAAGAGACCCAGTACTTC. It encodes CSASGERGAQETQYF.

V and J are TRBV5-4 and TRBJ1-1; the D gene is possibly TRBD1 (6 bases). The CDR3 is 14 amino acids. Germline V CDR1 and CDR2: SGHNT, YYREEE (reference sequence). Trimming took off 3 bases at V and 0 bases at J, with 9 bases between the two ends. The CDR3 region has the DNA TGTGCCAGCAGCTCGGGACAATTGAACACTGAAGCTTTCTTT. Encoded protein: CASSSGQLNTEAFF.

The J gene is TRBJ1-6, the V gene TRBV7-2; 7 nucleotides align to TRBD1. This CDR3 has 15 residues. V shed 2 bases and J 9 bases; nucleotides not matched to a gene: 7. The germline V gene encodes CDR1 SGHTA and CDR2 FQGNSA. Here the CDR3 DNA reads TGTGCCAGCAGCTTAAGAGGGGGCATAGGTTCACCCCTCCACTTT. Translation: CASSLRGGIGSPLHF.

This chain uses TRBV15 with TRBJ1-6; maybe TRBD1 (6 bases). CDR3 size: 15 residues. Trimming left V 5 bases short and J 7 bases short, with 15 bases between. The germline gives CDR1 LNHNV, CDR2 YYDKDF (reference sequence). The CDR3 region is CATSPPGQGNSPLHF. The CDR3 DNA follows: TGTGCCACCAGCCCCCCCGGGCAGGGGAATTCACCCCTCCACTTT.

This clone was seen a handful of times. V is TRBV6-2 or TRBV6-3 and J is TRBJ1-1; D remains ambiguous. The CDR3 is made up of 14 amino acids. Per germline, CDR1 MNHEY and CDR2 SVGEGT. V was trimmed by 2 bases and J by 1 base, leaving 8 bases between them. CDR3 coding DNA: TGTGCCAGCAGTTACAAGGGAGGGAACACTGAAGCTTTCTTT. Residues: CASSYKGGNTEAFF.

This chain links TRBV29-1 with TRBJ2-5; possible D gene TRBD1, 6 bases. The CDR3 is 11 amino acids. Germline CDR1 SQVTM, CDR2 ANQGSEA. Trimming cost V 7 bases and J 3 bases, with 9 bases left between them. For the CDR3, the DNA is TGCAGCGCCACAGGGAAAGAGACCCAGTACTTC. Translation gives CSATGKETQYF.

This clone was seen only a few times. The V gene is TRBV28, the J gene TRBJ1-5; D is uncertain. This CDR3 has 11 residues. V was shortened by 6 bases and J by 8 bases, with 8 bases between the two germline ends. CDR1 and CDR2 (germline): MDHEN, SYDVKM. The CDR3 DNA reads TGTGCCAGCAGCCACGGGAAGCCCCAGCATTTT. Encoded protein: CASSHGKPQHF.

This clone was seen more than once but under ten times. V usage is TRBV5-5 and J usage is TRBJ1-2; D uncertain. This CDR3 is 14 amino acids long. Trimming shortened V by 0 bases and J by 5 bases, and 11 bases separated the two germline ends. CDR1 is SGHKS, CDR2 YYEKEE, per germline (reference sequence). In DNA form, the CDR3 reads TGTGCCAGCAGCTTGGAGGAGGGAAGGTATGGCTACACCTTC. Translation: CASSLEEGRYGYTF.